Presented here are 5 T cell receptor beta chains from one specimen sequenced in a study. One entry per CDR3 protein results from TCRdb running MiXCR on the RT-PCR reads. The data hold about 700,000 distinct CDR3 sequences, with approximately 15% observed a single time. The source material was memory CD4+ T cells from blood. The receptors derive from a female donor in good health, serving as a healthy control.

This clonotype was seen many times. The chain links TRBV5-1 to TRBJ2-7, with 9 bases matching TRBD1. This CDR3 spans 14 amino acids. Germline values: CDR1 SGHRS, CDR2 YFSETQ. Trimming took 5 bases from V and 4 from J; bases not matched to a gene: 7. The CDR3 loop is CASSRTGAKYEQYF. The CDR3 DNA is TGCGCCAGCAGTCGGACAGGGGCTAAGTACGAGCAGTACTTC.

This clonotype was detected a few times. The chain carries TRBV5-1 and TRBJ2-4; no clear D gene. Trimming removed 2 bases at V and 1 base at J, with 13 bases between. Germline-derived CDR1 and CDR2 are SGHRS and YFSETQ. The CDR3 is 16 residues long. The CDR3 loop is CASSFTQTGAKNIQYF. In DNA, the CDR3 is TGCGCCAGCAGCTTCACCCAGACCGGGGCCAAAAACATTCAGTACTTC.

This clonotype was seen at least ten times. This chain connects TRBV27 to TRBJ2-5, with 11 nucleotides matching TRBD2. The V segment lost 5 bases and the J segment 1 base; nucleotides outside the gene matches: 6. The CDR3 covers 16 residues. Germline-derived CDR1 and CDR2 are MNHEY and SMNVEV (reference sequence). CDR3 nucleotide sequence: TGTGCCAGCAGTCCGGGGACTAGCGGTTTCCAAGAGACCCAGTACTTC. Translated, it gives CASSPGTSGFQETQYF.

This clonotype appeared many times. The genes are TRBV6-2 or TRBV6-3 and TRBJ2-7; D is ambiguous. Trimming pared 6 bases from V and 2 bases from J, leaving 14 bases between. Looked up from germline, CDR1 is MNHEY and CDR2 is SVGEGT. This CDR3 has 14 amino acids. The CDR3 spells CASRKVQDTYEQYF. The CDR3 bases are TGTGCCAGCAGAAAGGTGCAGGATACCTACGAGCAGTACTTC.

There are many counts of this clonotype. The chain couples TRBV7-2 to TRBJ2-7, with D hard to call. CDR1 and CDR2 (germline): SGHTA, FQGNSA. The CDR3 contains 13 residues. V was clipped by 3 bases and J by 4 bases, with 10 bases between them. CDR3 DNA: TGTGCCAGCAGCTTGGGGAATTATTACGAGCAGTACTTC. Its translation: CASSLGNYYEQYF.